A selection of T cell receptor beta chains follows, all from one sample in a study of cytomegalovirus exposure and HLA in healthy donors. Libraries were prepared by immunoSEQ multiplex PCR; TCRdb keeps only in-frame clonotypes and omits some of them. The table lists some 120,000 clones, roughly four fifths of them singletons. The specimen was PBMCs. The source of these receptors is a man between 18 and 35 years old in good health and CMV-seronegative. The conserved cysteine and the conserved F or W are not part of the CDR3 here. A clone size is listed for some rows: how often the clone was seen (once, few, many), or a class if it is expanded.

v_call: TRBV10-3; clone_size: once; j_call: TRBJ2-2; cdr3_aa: AISEGDYTGELF
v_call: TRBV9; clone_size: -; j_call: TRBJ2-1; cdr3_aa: ASSVAAGSYNEQF
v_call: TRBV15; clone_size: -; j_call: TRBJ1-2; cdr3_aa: ATSSLSEGAEGYT
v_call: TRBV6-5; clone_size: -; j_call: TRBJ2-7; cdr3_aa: ASSRVVSYEQY
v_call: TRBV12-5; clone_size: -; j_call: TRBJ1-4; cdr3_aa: ASGLVLGQGMGEKLF
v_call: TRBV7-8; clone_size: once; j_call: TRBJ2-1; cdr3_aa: ASSIRQGAYNEQF
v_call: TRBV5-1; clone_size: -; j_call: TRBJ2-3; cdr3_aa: ASSFEGSDTQY
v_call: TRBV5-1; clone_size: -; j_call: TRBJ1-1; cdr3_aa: ASSSSRAGERDTEAF
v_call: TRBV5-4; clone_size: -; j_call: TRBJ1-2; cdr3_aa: ASSLDRGQNGYT
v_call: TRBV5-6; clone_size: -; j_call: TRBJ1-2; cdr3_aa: ASSRGQGVWYGYT
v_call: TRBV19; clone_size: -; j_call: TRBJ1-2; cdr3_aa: ASTLTGGCGYT
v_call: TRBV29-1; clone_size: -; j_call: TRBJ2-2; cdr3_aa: TGSQNTGELF
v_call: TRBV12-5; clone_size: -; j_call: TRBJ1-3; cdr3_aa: ASGPTPGGAGGNTIY
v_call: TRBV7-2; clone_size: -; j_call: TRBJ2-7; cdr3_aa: ASSLGPREQY
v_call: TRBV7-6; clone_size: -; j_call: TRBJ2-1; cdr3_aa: ASSLTGGSNEQF
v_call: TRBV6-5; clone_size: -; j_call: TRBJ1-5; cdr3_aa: ASSSHRGLSNQPQH
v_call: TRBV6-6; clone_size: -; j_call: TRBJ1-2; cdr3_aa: ASVGRDKRTPYA
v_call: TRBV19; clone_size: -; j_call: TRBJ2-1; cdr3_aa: ASKSQSYNEQF
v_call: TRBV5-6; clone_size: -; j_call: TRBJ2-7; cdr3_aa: ASSPSVLSYEQY
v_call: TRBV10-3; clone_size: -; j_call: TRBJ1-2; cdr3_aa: AISLGQGEGYT
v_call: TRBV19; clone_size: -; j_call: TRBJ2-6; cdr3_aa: ASTISGANVLT
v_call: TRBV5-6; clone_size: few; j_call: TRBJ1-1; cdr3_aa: ASSIGQGRNTEAF
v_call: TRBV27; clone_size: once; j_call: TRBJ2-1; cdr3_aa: ASKLAGALNEQF
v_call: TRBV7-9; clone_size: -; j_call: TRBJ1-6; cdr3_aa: ASSLSSYNSPLH
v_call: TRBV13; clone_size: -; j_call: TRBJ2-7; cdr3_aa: ASSPGFQISYEQY
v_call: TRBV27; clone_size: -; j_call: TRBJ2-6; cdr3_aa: ASSFRTHSSGANVLT
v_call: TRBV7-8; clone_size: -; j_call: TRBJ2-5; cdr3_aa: ASSSPGLVQETQY
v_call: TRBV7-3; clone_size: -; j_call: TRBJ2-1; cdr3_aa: ASSLTAGTGGNEQF
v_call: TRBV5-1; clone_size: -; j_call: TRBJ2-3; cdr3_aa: ASSLGSGGSTDTQY